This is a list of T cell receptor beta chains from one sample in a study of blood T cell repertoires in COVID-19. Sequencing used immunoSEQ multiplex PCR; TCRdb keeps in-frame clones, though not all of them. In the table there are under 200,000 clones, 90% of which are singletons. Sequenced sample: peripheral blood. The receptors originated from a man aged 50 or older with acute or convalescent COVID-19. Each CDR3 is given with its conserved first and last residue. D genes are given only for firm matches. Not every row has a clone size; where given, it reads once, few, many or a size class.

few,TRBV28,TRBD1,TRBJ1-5,TGTGCCAGCAAGGACAGGCCGGCGCATCAGCCCCAGCATTTT,CASKDRPAHQPQHF
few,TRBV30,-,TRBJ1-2,TGTGCCTGGAGTGTACAGGGTTTCTGGCAGCTTCATCGTTTATATGGCTACACCTTC,CAWSVQGFWQLHRLYGYTF
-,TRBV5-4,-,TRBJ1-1,TGTGCCAGCAGCTTGGAACCACAGGGTGACACTGAAGCTTTCTTT,CASSLEPQGDTEAFF
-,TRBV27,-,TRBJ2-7,TGTGCCAGCAGTTTGGGGGCAGGTACCTACGAGCAGTACTTC,CASSLGAGTYEQYF
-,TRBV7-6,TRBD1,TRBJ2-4,TGTGCCAGCAGCCGCGACAGGGGGAACTTTCTATCCAAAAACATTCAGTACTTC,CASSRDRGNFLSKNIQYF
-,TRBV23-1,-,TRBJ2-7,TGCGCCAGCGCCGCAAGACTGTTTGCCGAGCAGTACTTC,CASAARLFAEQYF
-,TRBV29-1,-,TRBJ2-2,TGCAGCGTTGCGGGAGCAGGGTACACCGGGGAGCTGTTTTTT,CSVAGAGYTGELFF
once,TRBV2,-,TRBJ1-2,TGTGCCAGCAGTGAAACGCTATATGGCTACACCTTC,CASSETLYGYTF
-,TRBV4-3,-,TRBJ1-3,TGCGCCAGCAGCCAAAACAGGGCGGGCACGAGAAACACCATATATTTT,CASSQNRAGTRNTIYF
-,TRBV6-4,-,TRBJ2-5,TGTGCCAGCAGTGTATGGGCGGGAGAGACCCAGTACTTC,CASSVWAGETQYF
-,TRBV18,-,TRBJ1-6,TGTGCCAGCTCACCACGGTCACTGAATAATTCACCCCTCCACTTT,CASSPRSLNNSPLHF
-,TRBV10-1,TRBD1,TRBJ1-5,TGCGCCAGCAGTGCGACAGGGAGCAATCAGCCCCAGCATTTT,CASSATGSNQPQHF
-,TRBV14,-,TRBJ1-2,TGTGCCAGCAGCCGATCGGGGAGAGCTAACTATGGCTACACCTTC,CASSRSGRANYGYTF
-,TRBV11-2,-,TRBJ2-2,TGTGCCAGCAGCTTAGCACTGACAGGGGAGCTGTTTTTT,CASSLALTGELFF
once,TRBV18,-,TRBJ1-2,TGTGCCAGCTCACCACGTAACGGGAACTATGGCTACACCTTC,CASSPRNGNYGYTF
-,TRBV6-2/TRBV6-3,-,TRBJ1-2,TGTGCCAGCAGTTACTCGCTGGGGGCGGTTGGCTACACCTTC,CASSYSLGAVGYTF
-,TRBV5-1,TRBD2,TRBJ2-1,TGCGCCAGCAGCCCAAATAGCGGGATGGATGAGCAGTTCTTC,CASSPNSGMDEQFF
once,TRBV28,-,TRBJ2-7,TGTGCCAGCAGTGACTGGGTTGATGGAGACGAGCAGTACTTC,CASSDWVDGDEQYF
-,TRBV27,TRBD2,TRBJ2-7,TGTGCCAGCAGTTTACACGAACTAGCGGCCGGATACGAGCAGTACTTC,CASSLHELAAGYEQYF
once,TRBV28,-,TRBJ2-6,TGTGCCAGCTTACCCCCGGGACATAAGAGCTCTGGGGCCAACGTCCTGACTTTC,CASLPPGHKSSGANVLTF
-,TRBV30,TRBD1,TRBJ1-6,TGTGCCTGGAGTTACCGGGACAGGGGGAGTTCACCCCTCCACTTT,CAWSYRDRGSSPLHF
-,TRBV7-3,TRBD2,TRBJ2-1,TGTGCCAGCAGCTTAAAACTAGCGGGATATGAGCAGTTCTTC,CASSLKLAGYEQFF
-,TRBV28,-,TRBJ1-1,TGTGCCAGCAGTTTATTTCAGGAAAACACTGAAGCTTTCTTT,CASSLFQENTEAFF
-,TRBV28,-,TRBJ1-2,TGTGCCAGCAGTTTTCTAAGGGGAAGGGGCTACACCTTC,CASSFLRGRGYTF
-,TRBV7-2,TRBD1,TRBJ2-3,TGTGCCAGCAGCCGGACAGGGGGCGGTGGCACAGATACGCAGTATTTT,CASSRTGGGGTDTQYF
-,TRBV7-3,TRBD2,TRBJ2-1,TGTGCCAGCAGCACTAGCGGGAGAGGGTCCTACAATGAGCAGTTCTTC,CASSTSGRGSYNEQFF
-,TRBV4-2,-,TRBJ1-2,TGTGCCAGCAGCCAAGAGGCCAGGGGAAGGAACTATGGCTACACCTTC,CASSQEARGRNYGYTF
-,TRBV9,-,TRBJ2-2,TGTGCCAGCAGCGTAGCAGGAAACCATCTCGGGGAGCTGTTTTTT,CASSVAGNHLGELFF
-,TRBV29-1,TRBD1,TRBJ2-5,TGCAGCGTTGAAGCTCGGGACAGGGAAGAGACCCAGTACTTC,CSVEARDREETQYF
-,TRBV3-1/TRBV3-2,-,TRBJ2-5,TGTGCCAGCAGTTACGGCGGGGAAGGGGAGACCCAGTACTTC,CASSYGGEGETQYF
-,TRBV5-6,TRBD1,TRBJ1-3,TGTGCCAGCAGCTTGGCGTTCGGGTTGACAGGGAACTCTGGAAACACCATATATTTT,CASSLAFGLTGNSGNTIYF
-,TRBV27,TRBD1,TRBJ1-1,TGTGCCAGCTCGACGCCAGGGGGCTGGACTGAAGCTTTCTTT,CASSTPGGWTEAFF
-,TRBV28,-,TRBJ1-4,TGTGCCAGCAGTTTTGCGGTGGCAGGGGCCGGAAAACTGTTTTTT,CASSFAVAGAGKLFF
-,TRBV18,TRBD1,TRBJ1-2,TGTGCCAGCTCACCACGTGGATCACAGGGGGCAAATGGCTACACCTTC,CASSPRGSQGANGYTF
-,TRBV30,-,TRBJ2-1,TGTGCCTGGAGTGTACGAGGGGGAAAGCAGTTCTTC,CAWSVRGGKQFF
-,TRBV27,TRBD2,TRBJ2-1,TGTGCCAGCAGTCCCTTACGGGGAGGGCTGAATGAGCAGTTCTTC,CASSPLRGGLNEQFF
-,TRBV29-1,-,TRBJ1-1,TGCAGCGCTGTCAGGGGAAGGACTGAAGCTTTCTTT,CSAVRGRTEAFF
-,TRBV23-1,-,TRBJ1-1,TGCGCCAGCAGTGAAGATGGCAGGCTCGTCACTGAAGCTTTCTTT,CASSEDGRLVTEAFF
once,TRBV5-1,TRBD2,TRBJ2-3,TGCGCCAGCAGCTTAATAGCGGGGAAGGCAGATACGCAGTATTTT,CASSLIAGKADTQYF
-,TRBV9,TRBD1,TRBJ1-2,TGTGCCAGCAGCCCCCGGGACAGGGAAGGCTATGGCTACACCTTC,CASSPRDREGYGYTF
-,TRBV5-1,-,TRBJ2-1,TGCGCCAGCAGCTTGGCCGGGGGGACACCATACAATGAGCAGTTCTTC,CASSLAGGTPYNEQFF
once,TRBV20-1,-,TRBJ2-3,TGCAGTGCTAGTGTAGGGGCTAGCACAGATACGCAGTATTTT,CSASVGASTDTQYF
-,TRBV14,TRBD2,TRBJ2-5,TGTGCCAGCAGCCCCGGACTAGCGAGGGAGACCCAGTACTTC,CASSPGLARETQYF
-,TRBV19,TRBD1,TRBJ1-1,TGTGCCAGTAGGGACAGGGCCTTTGACACTGAAGCTTTCTTT,CASRDRAFDTEAFF
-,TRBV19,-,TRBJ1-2,TGTGCCAGTAGTATTCTGGTCAGTGACTATGGCTACACCTTC,CASSILVSDYGYTF
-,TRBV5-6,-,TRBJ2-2,TGTGCCAGCAGCTTTCGCGGAATACAGGACACCGAGGAGCTGTTTTTT,CASSFRGIQDTEELFF
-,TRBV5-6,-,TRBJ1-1,TGTGCCAGCAGCTCCCCGGGACTACAAAACACTGAAGCTTTCTTT,CASSSPGLQNTEAFF
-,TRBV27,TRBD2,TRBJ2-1,TGTGCCAGCAGGTGGACTAGCGGGGGGGCCGATGAGCAGTTCTTC,CASRWTSGGADEQFF
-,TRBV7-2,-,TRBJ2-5,TGTGCCAGCAGCTTAGGAAGAGGATCCGGAGAGACCCAGTACTTC,CASSLGRGSGETQYF
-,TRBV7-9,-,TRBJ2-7,TGTGCCAGCAGCATCCTTTCGTTCGAGCAGTACTTC,CASSILSFEQYF
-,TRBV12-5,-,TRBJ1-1,TGTGCTAGTGGCCACTCCGGGGTGGGCACTGAAGCTTTCTTT,CASGHSGVGTEAFF
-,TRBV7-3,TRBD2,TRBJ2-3,TGTGCCAGCAGCCCATTGGCTAGCGGGGGATATCGAGATACGCAGTATTTT,CASSPLASGGYRDTQYF
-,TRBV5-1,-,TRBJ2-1,TGCGCCAGCAGCTTGGGGGACTCCGATTACAATGAGCAGTTCTTC,CASSLGDSDYNEQFF